The present entry profiles one T cell receptor beta chain with its context. The protocol was immunoSEQ multiplex PCR, while the TCRdb copy is restricted to in-frame clones and leaves out a portion. The sample holds fewer than 300,000 clones, approximately 93% seen once. The source of the sample is a study of blood T cell repertoires in COVID-19. V was trimmed by 2 bases and J by 2 bases, leaving 6 bases between them. The CDR3 contains 13 residues. Germline values: CDR1 MNHEY, CDR2 SVGAGI. The origin of this receptor is a woman in her twenties or thirties with COVID-19, enrolled during active disease. The sequenced material came from peripheral blood. The rearrangement links TRBV6-5 to TRBJ1-2, with D possibly TRBD1 on 5 matching bases. The CDR3 is CASSYPGNYGYTF. The CDR3 DNA follows: TGTGCCAGCAGTTACCCAGGGAACTATGGCTACACCTTC.